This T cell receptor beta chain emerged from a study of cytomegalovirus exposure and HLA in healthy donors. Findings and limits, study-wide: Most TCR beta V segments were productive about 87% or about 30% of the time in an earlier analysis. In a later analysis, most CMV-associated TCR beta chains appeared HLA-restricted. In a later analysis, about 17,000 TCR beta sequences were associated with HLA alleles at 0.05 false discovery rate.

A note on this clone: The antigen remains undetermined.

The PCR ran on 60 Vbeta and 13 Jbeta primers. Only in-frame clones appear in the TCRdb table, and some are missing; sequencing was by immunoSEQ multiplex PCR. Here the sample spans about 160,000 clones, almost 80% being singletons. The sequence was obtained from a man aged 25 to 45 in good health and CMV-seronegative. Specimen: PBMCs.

In DNA form, the CDR3 reads TGTGCCAGCAGCTTCCGAGGGACTAGGGACCAAGAGACCCAGTACTTC. Residues: CASSFRGTRDQETQYF. The chain has TRBV11-2 and TRBJ2-5; 8 bases are a match to TRBD2. This CDR3 spans 16 amino acids. CDR1 and CDR2 (germline): SGHAT, FQNNGV. Germline trimming cut 3 bases from V and 0 bases from J; bases unmatched to any gene: 6.